These 22 T cell receptor beta chains share one sample of origin, sequenced in a study of CD4 T cells in relation to SARS-CoV-2 and coronaviruses. Measured with immunoSEQ multiplex PCR; TCRdb has only the in-frame clones, and not every one. Seen here are some 30,000 clones, 75% to 80% observed once, and the top ten hold around 17%. No cognate antigen is known for these TCRs. Before the COVID-19 pandemic, during about 2010-2018, CD4+ T cells were taken from unexposed donors. The cells were cultured for about 10 days before CD4+ T cells were isolated. Sequenced: CD4+ T cells from PBMCs, cultured in vitro. Source of these receptors: a human donor in good health.

The gene calls are TRBV12-5 and TRBJ2-3; 10 bases line up with TRBD1. CDR3 length: 16 residues. Germline loops: CDR1 LGHNT, CDR2 FRNRAP. The ends lost 5 bases at V and 4 bases at J; junction bases unmatched: 9. The DNA of the CDR3 is TGTGCTAGTGGTGTGGGTGTGACAGGGGGCGCAGATACGCAGTATTTT. Amino acids: CASGVGVTGGADTQYF.

A few counts support this clone. The genes are TRBV19 and TRBJ1-5; maybe TRBD1 (5 bases). Per the germline V gene, CDR1 is LNHDA and CDR2 is SQIVND (reference sequence). V lost 8 bases to trimming and J lost 0 bases, with 14 bases between them. This CDR3 has 15 amino acids. The CDR3 reads CASVRLGGSNQPQHF. The CDR3 nucleotides read TGTGCCAGTGTTAGGCTGGGGGGTAGCAATCAGCCCCAGCATTTT.

The V gene is TRBV6-5, the J gene TRBJ2-7, with D unclear. This CDR3 has 13 residues. Between the trimmed V and J ends, which lost 7 bases and 3 bases, there was a span of 13 bases. Per germline, CDR1 MNHEY and CDR2 SVGAGI. The CDR3, as DNA: TGTGCCAGCACCTCCAAAGTGGGCTACGAGCAGTACTTC. Protein: CASTSKVGYEQYF.

The genes are TRBV7-9 and TRBJ2-1; a possible D gene is TRBD2 (5 bases). Germline V gene data show CDR1 as SEHNR and CDR2 as FQNEAQ (reference sequence). The CDR3 spans 14 residues. V lost 5 bases to trimming and J lost 1 base, with 9 bases between them. The CDR3 here is CASSPPGSYNEQFF. The CDR3 DNA reads TGTGCCAGCAGCCCGCCGGGGTCCTACAATGAGCAGTTCTTC.

The chain carries TRBV19 and TRBJ2-7, with 7 bases that match TRBD1. The V gene's germline CDR1 is LNHDA and CDR2 SQIVND (reference sequence). The CDR3 loop spans 13 amino acids. J gave up 5 bases and V 5 bases, and 6 bases lay outside the gene matches. CDR3 protein: CASSPGTAHEQYF. For the CDR3, the DNA is TGTGCCAGTAGTCCCGGGACAGCACACGAGCAGTACTTC. The whole variable domain, filled in from reference TRBV19 and TRBJ2-7, reads DGGITQSPKYLFRKEGQNVTLSCEQNLNHDAMYWYRQDPGQGLRLIYYSQIVNDFQKGDIAEGYSVSREKKESFPLTVTSAQKNPTAFYLCASSPGTAHEQYFGPGTRLTVT.

The chain couples TRBV2 to TRBJ2-5; TRBD2 aligns across 11 bases. J was trimmed by 2 bases and V by 6 bases; bases with no gene match: 5. From germline, CDR1 is SNHLY and CDR2 FYNNEI. This CDR3 contains 15 residues. CDR3 nucleotide sequence: TGTGCCAGCAGCCTAGGACTAGCGGGTCAAGAGACCCAGTACTTC. Protein: CASSLGLAGQETQYF.

This sequence joins TRBV29-1 and TRBJ1-3; D is unclear. Germline-derived CDR1 and CDR2 are SQVTM and ANQGSEA. V shed 3 bases and J shed 0 bases, with 6 bases lying between them. The CDR3 is 13 residues long. In DNA, the CDR3 is TGCAGCGTTGAGCAGGCCTCTGGAAACACCATATATTTT. This sequence encodes CSVEQASGNTIYF.

This clone was seen a single time. This sequence joins TRBV6-6 and TRBJ2-7, with 7 positions matching TRBD1. The CDR3 has 15 residues. Germline V gene lookup returns CDR1 MNHNY and CDR2 SVGAGI (reference sequence). The J segment lost 1 base and the V segment lost 8 bases, leaving 11 bases of the junction unmatched. Written as DNA, the CDR3 is TGTGCCAGCCGCCATTTACGGACAGGATCCTACGAGCAGTACTTC. This codes for CASRHLRTGSYEQYF.

This chain connects TRBV7-8 to TRBJ2-7, with D unclear. Germline V gene data show CDR1 as SGHVS and CDR2 as FQNEAQ. The CDR3 is 12 residues long. Trimming removed 5 bases from V and 4 bases from J, with 9 bases in between. CDR3 protein: CASSPTQYEQYF. Written as DNA, the CDR3 is TGTGCCAGCAGCCCTACCCAATACGAGCAGTACTTC.

This clone was counted a single time. The rearrangement links TRBV19 to TRBJ2-1; possibly TRBD2 for D (6 bases). The V gene's germline CDR1 is LNHDA and CDR2 SQIVND (reference sequence). V was trimmed by 9 bases and J by 13 bases, leaving 19 bases between them. The CDR3 has 12 amino acids. In nucleotides, the CDR3 is TGTGCCAGCCAGACTAGTGGGTCTGAACAGTTCTTC. This encodes CASQTSGSEQFF.

V usage is TRBV5-1 and J usage is TRBJ2-1; 8 bases map to TRBD2. This CDR3 has 16 amino acids. The germline V gene has CDR1 SGHRS and CDR2 YFSETQ. V was pared by 0 bases and J by 3 bases, with 5 bases of the junction left unmatched. DNA for the CDR3: TGCGCCAGCAGCTTGGGGAGCGGGAGACTCTACAATGAGCAGTTCTTC. It yields the protein CASSLGSGRLYNEQFF. Full variable domain (missing parts from reference TRBV5-1 and TRBJ2-1): KAGVTQTPRYLIKTRGQQVTLSCSPISGHRSVSWYQQTPGQGLQFLFEYFSETQRNKGNFPGRFSGRQFSNSRSEMNVSTLELGDSALYLCASSLGSGRLYNEQFFGPGTRLTVL.

This clone was seen a handful of times. The chain is built from TRBV10-3 and TRBJ2-3; D might be TRBD2 (5 bases). V was trimmed by 2 bases and J by 2 bases, leaving 11 bases between them. The germline gives CDR1 ENHRY, CDR2 SYGVKD. The CDR3 spans 15 residues. CDR3: CAISEAGVPTDTQYF. CDR3 in DNA: TGTGCCATCAGTGAGGCGGGCGTCCCCACAGATACGCAGTATTTT.

The chain's CDR3 is CSVGTGNYNSPLHF. The DNA of the CDR3 is TGCAGCGTGGGGACAGGGAACTATAATTCACCCCTCCACTTT. The chain couples TRBV29-1 to TRBJ1-6; 9 bases map to TRBD1. Per the germline V gene, CDR1 is SQVTM and CDR2 is ANQGSEA. Unmatched junction bases numbered 3, after V lost 6 bases and J lost 3 bases. This CDR3 is built from 14 residues.

This clone was picked up a small number of times. The chain joins TRBV19 to TRBJ1-6; 7 bases map to TRBD1. CDR1 and CDR2 from the germline V gene are LNHDA and SQIVND (reference sequence). This CDR3 contains 18 residues. V shed 9 bases, J shed 1 base, and the junction held 15 bases outside the gene matches. The CDR3 loop is CASSINYRGRSYNSPLHF. DNA for the CDR3: TGTGCCAGCTCAATTAACTACAGGGGAAGGTCCTATAATTCACCCCTCCACTTT.

The chain uses TRBV5-1 and TRBJ1-2, with D perhaps matching TRBD1 (6 bases). Trimming stripped 0 bases from V and 3 bases from J, with 12 bases between. Germline CDR1 reads SGHRS; CDR2 reads YFSETQ. This CDR3 has 15 residues. In DNA form, the CDR3 reads TGCGCCAGCAGCTTGGTCAACAGGGCCGACTATGGCTACACCTTC. Translated: CASSLVNRADYGYTF. Combining the CDR3 with reference TRBV5-1 and TRBJ1-2 gives the whole variable domain KAGVTQTPRYLIKTRGQQVTLSCSPISGHRSVSWYQQTPGQGLQFLFEYFSETQRNKGNFPGRFSGRQFSNSRSEMNVSTLELGDSALYLCASSLVNRADYGYTFGSGTRLTVV.

The chain links TRBV23-1 to TRBJ2-3, with D unresolved. TRBV23-1 is designated an ORF whose function remains uncertain. V was clipped by 3 bases and J by 9 bases, with 7 bases between them. The CDR3 totals 11 residues. CDR3 residues: CASSQGKTQYF. In DNA form, the CDR3 reads TGCGCCAGCAGTCAGGGCAAAACGCAGTATTTT.

This clone was recorded only once. The J gene is TRBJ2-7, the V gene TRBV7-4; 7 positions agree with TRBD1. Germline V gene data show CDR1 as SGHVT and CDR2 as SQSDAQ. After removal of 5 bases from V and 7 bases from J, the junction contained 14 bases not matched to a gene. This CDR3 is 15 amino acids long. DNA of the CDR3: TGTGCCAGCAGCCGCGACAGGGTGGAAGTCAAGGAGCAGTACTTC. This translates into CASSRDRVEVKEQYF.

V is TRBV19 and J is TRBJ2-1, with 14 bases fitting TRBD2. CDR1 is LNHDA, CDR2 SQIVND, per germline (reference sequence). The V segment lost 5 bases and the J segment 2 bases; nucleotides outside the gene matches: 8. This CDR3 region has 18 residues. The CDR3, as DNA: TGTGCCAGTAGTTTCGGACTAGCGGGAGGTCCCGCCTACAATGAGCAGTTCTTC. It encodes CASSFGLAGGPAYNEQFF.

The chain links TRBV6-2 or TRBV6-3 to TRBJ2-7, with TRBD2 identical over 8 bases. Unmatched junction bases numbered 6, after V lost 5 bases and J lost 3 bases. Germline V gene sequence: CDR1 MNHEY, CDR2 SVGEGT. CDR3 length: 14 residues. The CDR3 reads CASSDISGDYEQYF. CDR3 coding DNA: TGTGCCAGCAGTGACATTAGCGGGGACTACGAGCAGTACTTC.

V and J are TRBV12-5 and TRBJ1-5; D gene ambiguous. Trimming left V 6 bases short and J 5 bases short, with 8 bases between. CDR3 size: 12 residues. Looked up from germline, CDR1 is LGHNT and CDR2 is FRNRAP. The CDR3 spells CASGSGDQPQHF. CDR3 bases: TGTGCTAGTGGCTCGGGCGATCAGCCCCAGCATTTT. Full variable domain (missing parts from reference TRBV12-5 and TRBJ1-5): DARVTQTPRHKVTEMGQEVTMRCQPILGHNTVFWYRQTMMQGLELLAYFRNRAPLDDSGMPKDRFSAEMPDATLATLKIQPSEPRDSAVYFCASGSGDQPQHFGDGTRLSIL.

The chain is built from TRBV5-1 and TRBJ2-5; the D is unclear. This CDR3 spans 12 amino acids. V was cut by 0 bases and J by 3 bases, with 3 bases left in between. Germline-derived CDR1 and CDR2 are SGHRS and YFSETQ. The DNA of the CDR3 is TGCGCCAGCAGCTTGGAGGAAGAGACCCAGTACTTC. Translated: CASSLEEETQYF.

This clone was seen just once. The chain has TRBV14 and TRBJ2-4; D assignment may be TRBD1 or TRBD2 (6 bases each). The germline V and J ends were trimmed by 4 bases and 6 bases, with 19 bases remaining between them. The V gene's germline CDR1 is SGHDN and CDR2 FVKESK. This CDR3 comprises 16 residues. The CDR3 sequence is CASSPHGRGGTNIQYF. The CDR3 nucleotides read TGTGCCAGCAGCCCTCACGGAAGAGGGGGGACAAACATTCAGTACTTC.